This T cell receptor beta chain was retrieved from a study of blood T cell repertoires in COVID-19. Study information: The samples span acute and convalescent COVID-19 from the United States, Italy and Spain. T cells, B-cell-depleted T cells, or PBMCs supplied cDNA or gDNA.

Per the original data handling: Reference gene primer amplification gave estimated nucleated cell counts. Data came from immunoSEQ multiplex PCR; TCRdb stores just in-frame clones and leaves some out. From that table come the V and J calls and clone size; the DNA was used to work out D and trimming. This sample yields around 100,000 clones, of which roughly 86% are seen a single time; about 2.9% belongs to the top ten. CDR1 and CDR2 (germline): SEHNR, FQNEAQ (reference sequence). Trimming removed 3 bases from V and 0 bases from J, with 12 bases in between. This CDR3 has 15 residues. The rearrangement links TRBV7-9 to TRBJ2-7; the D gene is possibly TRBD1 (5 bases). The material sequenced was peripheral blood. The TCR was taken from a man between 50 and 59 years old with active or convalescent COVID-19. CDR3 loop: CASSFQGSGSYEQYF. As DNA, the CDR3 is TGTGCCAGCAGCTTTCAGGGTTCGGGCTCCTACGAGCAGTACTTC.